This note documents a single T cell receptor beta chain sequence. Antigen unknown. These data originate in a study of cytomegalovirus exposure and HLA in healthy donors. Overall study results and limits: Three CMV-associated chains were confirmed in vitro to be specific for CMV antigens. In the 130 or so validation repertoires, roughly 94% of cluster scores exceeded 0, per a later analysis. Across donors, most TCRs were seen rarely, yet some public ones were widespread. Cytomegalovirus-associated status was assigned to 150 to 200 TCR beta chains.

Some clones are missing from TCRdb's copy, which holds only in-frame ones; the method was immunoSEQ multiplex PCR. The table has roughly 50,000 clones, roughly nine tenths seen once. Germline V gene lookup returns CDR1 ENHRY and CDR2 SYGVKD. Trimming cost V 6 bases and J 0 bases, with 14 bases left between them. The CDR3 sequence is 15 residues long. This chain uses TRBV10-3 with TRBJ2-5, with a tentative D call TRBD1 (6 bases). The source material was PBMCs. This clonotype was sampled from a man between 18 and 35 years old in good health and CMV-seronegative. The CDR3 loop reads CAISASDSHQETQYF. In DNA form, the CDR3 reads TGTGCCATCAGCGCTTCGGACAGCCACCAAGAGACCCAGTACTTC.